This TCR beta chain emerged from a study of T cell responses to AZD1222 COVID-19 vaccine. General study results and limits: White British donors predominated, females outnumbered males, and clonal diversity was possibly underestimated. Spike was spanned by vaccine-associated CD4 TCRs, with dominance at 160-218 and 743-854.

The protocol was immunoSEQ multiplex PCR, while the TCRdb copy is restricted to in-frame clones and leaves out a portion. Counted here are about 72,000 clones, 80% to 90% occurring once; the ten biggest clones make up roughly 31%. About this clone: Its antigen is currently unknown.

The CDR3 extends over 14 amino acids. V was clipped by 9 bases and J by 4 bases; unmatched bases: 7. Germline CDR1 reads LGHDT; CDR2 reads YNNKEL (reference sequence). This sample comprised peripheral blood, obtained 28 days after the second AZD1222 dose. The V and J genes are TRBV3-1 (or the pseudogene TRBV3-2) and TRBJ2-2; 8 nucleotides align to TRBD1. This clonotype was sampled from an adult who received the AZD1222 COVID-19 vaccine. The DNA for the CDR3 is TGTGCCAGTGAACAGGGGGGCGGCACCGGGGAGCTGTTTTTT. It encodes CASEQGGGTGELFF.